Below are 7 T cell receptor beta chains sequenced from a single sample in a study of spatial heterogeneity in lung cancer (dated by TCRdb to about 2019). The time point label here, explained by the study, means: sample taken at primary tumor resection. Without any cell sorting, TCR sequencing was performed on whole RNA extracted either from tumor and nontumor lung tissue or from cryopreserved PBMC samples. Library method: 5' RACE. This sample was sequenced with a NextSeq 500. TCRdb passed the public sequencing reads through fastp at Q25 and MiXCR, retaining productive beta sequences. CDR3 protein sequences are deduplicated, and each keeps its most common genes and DNA. Within this sample are 12,000 or so distinct CDR3 sequences, with 5.5% to 8% of them counted one time only. The ten largest clones take up about 9.4% of the sample. The sequencing here drew on normal lung tissue next to the tumor, taken at surgery. The source is a male donor with early-stage non-small cell lung cancer.

Many counts were recorded for this clonotype. Sequence at one end of the junction differs from germline and may be a read error. This beta chain represents an off-target read in a library built for alpha chains; its size is of limited meaning. The V and J genes are TRBV14 and TRBJ2-1; possibly TRBD2 for D (5 bases). The CDR3 is 12 residues long. CDR1 is SGHDN, CDR2 FVKESK, per germline. CDR3 DNA: TGTGCCAGCAGCCAAGCGAGCGGTGGAGCTCTCTTC. Its translation is CASSQASGGALF. The whole variable domain, remainder taken from reference TRBV14 and TRBJ2-1, is EAGVTQFPSHSVIEKGQTVTLRCDPISGHDNLYWYRRVMGKEIKFLLHFVKESKQDESGMPNNRFLAERTGGTYSTLKVQPAELEDSGVYFCASSQASGGALFGPGTRLTVL.

Points on this clonotype: A much larger clonotype is one base distant, so this may be a read error. The library was prepared for alpha chains; this beta chain is a stray read, so its frequency means little. The genes are TRBV5-1 and TRBJ1-1, with unresolved D. The CDR3 contains 14 residues. Germline CDR1 reads SGHRS; CDR2 reads YFSETQ. CDR3 in DNA: TGCGCCAGCAGCTTGGAGTGGGGATTCACTGAAGTTTTCTTT. This translates into CASSLEWGFTEVFF.

A word on this clonotype: A library made for alpha chains picked up this beta chain off target, so its size means little. The genes are TRBV6-1 and TRBJ2-7; D might be TRBD1 (6 bases). The CDR3 totals 14 residues. The V gene's germline CDR1 is MNHNS and CDR2 SASEGT. Trimming left V 4 bases short and J 4 bases short, with 14 bases between. The DNA for the CDR3 is TGTGCCAGCAGTGCCACCGGGACACCTTACGAGCAGTACTTC. Encoded protein: CASSATGTPYEQYF.

This clonotype was detected ten times or more. This beta chain is off target for a library built for alpha chains, so its abundance means little. The rearrangement links TRBV2 to TRBJ2-3, with 8 bases fitting TRBD1. From germline, CDR1 is SNHLY and CDR2 FYNNEI. Trimming took 7 bases from V and 0 from J; bases not matched to a gene: 12. This CDR3 region has 17 residues. DNA for the CDR3: TGTGCCAGCACCGGAAGTGAGACAGGGGCTAGCACAGATACGCAGTATTTT. This translates into CASTGSETGASTDTQYF.

This clonotype has a count of ten or more. This beta chain is an off-target read within a library intended for alpha chains, so its frequency means little. V and J are TRBV29-1 and TRBJ1-1, with D unclear. CDR1 and CDR2 from the germline V gene are SQVTM and ANQGSEA. The CDR3 extends over 11 amino acids. V dropped 3 bases and J dropped 4 bases, with 6 bases sitting between them. The CDR3 coding sequence is TGCAGCGTTGAGTGGGTCACTGAAGCTTTCTTT. This sequence encodes CSVEWVTEAFF.

This clonotype has at least ten counts. This beta chain appears as a stray read in a library generated for alpha chains; its size is not informative. The chain recombines TRBV4-3 with TRBJ2-5; D gene unclear. Trimming shortened V by 0 bases and J by 10 bases, and 15 bases separated the two germline ends. The CDR3 is made up of 14 amino acids. The germline gives CDR1 LGHNA, CDR2 YSLEER. Here the CDR3 reads CASSQDSFVGDQYF. In nucleotides, the CDR3 is TGCGCCAGCAGCCAAGATTCGTTTGTTGGGGACCAGTACTTC.

By sample fraction, this clonotype is medium-sized. Because the library targeted alpha chains, this beta chain is an off-target read whose size means little. V and J are TRBV29-1 and TRBJ1-3; 8 positions match TRBD1. This CDR3 region has 13 residues. The V segment lost 6 bases and the J segment 4 bases; nucleotides outside the gene matches: 5. From germline, CDR1 is SQVTM and CDR2 ANQGSEA. CDR3 nucleotide sequence: TGCAGCGTGGCAGGGGGCGGAGGAAACACCATATATTTT. Translation gives CSVAGGGGNTIYF.